A selection of T cell receptor beta chains follows, all from one sample in a study of T-cell memory formation after mild COVID-19. TCRdb analysed the 5' RACE reads with MiXCR anew, one entry per CDR3 protein. This sample has nearly 250,000 distinct CDR3 sequences, with approximately 15% found just once. Source material: PBMCs or a T cell subset sorted from them (not recorded which). The receptors come from an adult woman who had mild COVID-19 (a few samples of this study predate the infection). Cell type and time point are not known. Both conserved end residues are part of each CDR3. A D gene is named only where the DNA matches it firmly. Clone size, where shown, is once, few, many, or a class for clones that have expanded.

v_call: TRBV20-1
j_call: TRBJ1-5
d_call: .
clone_size: .
cdr3_aa: CSAIIPRGKGGSNQPQHF
cdr3_nt: TGCAGTGCTATCATTCCCCGGGGGAAGGGTGGAAGCAATCAGCCCCAGCATTTT

v_call: TRBV11-2
j_call: TRBJ2-1
d_call: .
clone_size: many
cdr3_aa: CASSPRRVAQYNEQFF
cdr3_nt: TGTGCCAGCAGCCCAAGGAGAGTAGCCCAATACAATGAGCAGTTCTTC

v_call: TRBV10-3
j_call: TRBJ1-2
d_call: .
clone_size: few
cdr3_aa: CAITKGSGYTF
cdr3_nt: TGTGCCATCACTAAGGGGTCTGGCTACACCTTC

v_call: TRBV7-6
j_call: TRBJ2-1
d_call: TRBD2
clone_size: .
cdr3_aa: CASSLLGLAGGWGEQFF
cdr3_nt: TGTGCCAGCAGCTTATTAGGCTTGGCGGGAGGATGGGGAGAGCAGTTCTTC

v_call: TRBV25-1
j_call: TRBJ2-7
d_call: TRBD1
clone_size: few
cdr3_aa: CASSVVTGGYSYEQYF
cdr3_nt: TGTGCCAGCAGTGTAGTAACAGGGGGTTACTCCTACGAGCAGTACTTC

v_call: TRBV5-1
j_call: TRBJ2-5
d_call: TRBD2
clone_size: few
cdr3_aa: CASSPRLAGGPKTQYF
cdr3_nt: TGCGCCAGCAGCCCTCGACTAGCGGGAGGGCCCAAGACCCAGTACTTC

v_call: TRBV7-2
j_call: TRBJ2-7
d_call: .
clone_size: few
cdr3_aa: CASSTVGGYEQYF
cdr3_nt: TGTGCCAGCAGCACTGTAGGGGGCTACGAGCAGTACTTC

v_call: TRBV24-1
j_call: TRBJ2-3
d_call: .
clone_size: .
cdr3_aa: CATSDPTDTQYF
cdr3_nt: TGTGCCACCAGTGATCCCACAGATACGCAGTATTTT

v_call: TRBV7-2
j_call: TRBJ2-3
d_call: TRBD2
clone_size: .
cdr3_aa: CASSFTLPGLGWGYF
cdr3_nt: TGTGCCAGCAGCTTTACCCTTCCGGGACTAGGCTGGGGGTATTTT

v_call: TRBV5-1
j_call: TRBJ2-7
d_call: TRBD1
clone_size: many
cdr3_aa: CASSLEGQGVHEQYF
cdr3_nt: TGCGCCAGCAGCTTGGAGGGACAGGGGGTGCACGAGCAGTACTTC

v_call: TRBV19
j_call: TRBJ2-2
d_call: .
clone_size: few
cdr3_aa: CASSMNLPGELFF
cdr3_nt: TGTGCCAGTAGTATGAATCTGCCCGGGGAGCTGTTTTTT

v_call: TRBV7-9
j_call: TRBJ2-7
d_call: .
clone_size: .
cdr3_aa: CASSTTVYEQYF
cdr3_nt: TGTGCCAGCAGCACGACGGTTTACGAGCAGTACTTC

v_call: TRBV5-1
j_call: TRBJ1-2
d_call: .
clone_size: many
cdr3_aa: CASSPGNYGYTF
cdr3_nt: TGCGCCAGCTCCCCAGGGAACTATGGCTACACCTTC

v_call: TRBV7-7
j_call: TRBJ2-5
d_call: TRBD1
clone_size: .
cdr3_aa: CASSLGGTGETQYF
cdr3_nt: TGTGCTAGCAGCTTAGGCGGGACAGGAGAGACCCAGTACTTC

v_call: TRBV5-6
j_call: TRBJ2-3
d_call: .
clone_size: few
cdr3_aa: CASSSQGSSSTDTQYF
cdr3_nt: TGTGCCAGCAGTTCCCAGGGGTCGTCTAGCACAGATACGCAGTATTTT

v_call: TRBV7-9
j_call: TRBJ2-6
d_call: .
clone_size: .
cdr3_aa: CASSSQNGGSRSGANVLTF
cdr3_nt: TGTGCCAGCAGCTCCCAAAATGGAGGGAGTCGGTCTGGGGCCAACGTCCTGACTTTC

v_call: TRBV3-1
j_call: TRBJ2-5
d_call: .
clone_size: .
cdr3_aa: CASSPSVGVTETQYF
cdr3_nt: TGTGCCAGCAGCCCATCCGTGGGTGTAACGGAGACCCAGTACTTC

v_call: TRBV12-3/TRBV12-4
j_call: TRBJ2-5
d_call: TRBD2
clone_size: many
cdr3_aa: CASLSGRAAETQYF
cdr3_nt: TGTGCCAGCCTTAGCGGGAGGGCCGCGGAGACCCAGTACTTC

v_call: TRBV2
j_call: TRBJ1-2
d_call: .
clone_size: .
cdr3_aa: CASSGDLSGYGYTF
cdr3_nt: TGTGCCAGCAGTGGGGACCTTTCGGGGTATGGCTACACCTTC

v_call: TRBV12-3/TRBV12-4
j_call: TRBJ2-3
d_call: TRBD2
clone_size: few
cdr3_aa: CASSLGLAGVGADTQYF
cdr3_nt: TGTGCCAGCAGTCTCGGACTAGCGGGTGTTGGGGCAGATACGCAGTATTTT

v_call: TRBV9
j_call: TRBJ2-6
d_call: .
clone_size: few
cdr3_aa: CASSAGQRSSGANVLTF
cdr3_nt: TGTGCCAGCAGCGCCGGACAGAGGAGCTCTGGGGCCAACGTCCTGACTTTC

v_call: TRBV12-3/TRBV12-4
j_call: TRBJ2-2
d_call: .
clone_size: few
cdr3_aa: CASSLASARDTGELFF
cdr3_nt: TGTGCCAGCAGTTTAGCTAGCGCGAGAGACACCGGGGAGCTGTTTTTT

v_call: TRBV5-1
j_call: TRBJ1-2
d_call: .
clone_size: .
cdr3_aa: CASSTGHNKNYGYTF
cdr3_nt: TGCGCCAGCAGCACCGGACATAACAAGAACTATGGCTACACCTTC

v_call: TRBV3-1
j_call: TRBJ1-1
d_call: .
clone_size: .
cdr3_aa: CASSQLRGKAEAFF
cdr3_nt: TGTGCCAGCAGCCAATTAAGGGGAAAGGCTGAAGCTTTCTTT

v_call: TRBV20-1
j_call: TRBJ2-5
d_call: TRBD2
clone_size: few
cdr3_aa: CSARNSGGAETQYF
cdr3_nt: TGCAGTGCTAGAAATAGCGGGGGGGCGGAGACCCAGTACTTC

v_call: TRBV5-1
j_call: TRBJ1-5
d_call: .
clone_size: .
cdr3_aa: CASSLFINQPQHF
cdr3_nt: TGCGCCAGCAGCTTGTTTATCAATCAGCCCCAGCATTTT

v_call: TRBV19
j_call: TRBJ2-2
d_call: .
clone_size: .
cdr3_aa: CASSILTGNTGELFF
cdr3_nt: TGTGCCAGTAGTATCTTGACAGGGAACACCGGGGAGCTGTTTTTT

v_call: TRBV4-2
j_call: TRBJ2-1
d_call: .
clone_size: .
cdr3_aa: CASSQPPDNEQFF
cdr3_nt: TGTGCCAGCAGCCAACCCCCTGACAATGAGCAGTTCTTC

v_call: TRBV30
j_call: TRBJ2-3
d_call: .
clone_size: .
cdr3_aa: CAWNLGGTDTQYF
cdr3_nt: TGTGCCTGGAACCTTGGGGGAACAGATACGCAGTATTTT

v_call: TRBV4-3
j_call: TRBJ1-4
d_call: .
clone_size: .
cdr3_aa: CASSQEEKLFF
cdr3_nt: TGCGCCAGCAGCCAAGAAGAAAAACTGTTTTTT

v_call: TRBV6-5
j_call: TRBJ2-1
d_call: TRBD2
clone_size: .
cdr3_aa: CASSVAGSPSSYNEQFF
cdr3_nt: TGTGCCAGCAGCGTAGCGGGATCACCGAGCTCCTACAATGAGCAGTTCTTC

v_call: TRBV7-2
j_call: TRBJ2-1
d_call: TRBD2
clone_size: few
cdr3_aa: CASSSGRGAYNEQFF
cdr3_nt: TGTGCCAGCAGCTCGGGGCGGGGGGCCTACAATGAGCAGTTCTTC

v_call: TRBV18
j_call: TRBJ2-4
d_call: TRBD1
clone_size: .
cdr3_aa: CASSPLGTGPLTGNIQYF
cdr3_nt: TGTGCCAGCTCACCACTCGGGACAGGGCCTCTCACAGGAAACATTCAGTACTTC

v_call: TRBV29-1
j_call: TRBJ1-1
d_call: .
clone_size: .
cdr3_aa: CSVKGQRNTEAFF
cdr3_nt: TGCAGCGTAAAAGGACAGAGGAACACTGAAGCTTTCTTT

v_call: TRBV7-7
j_call: TRBJ2-1
d_call: .
clone_size: few
cdr3_aa: CASSPSPLTYGNEQFF
cdr3_nt: TGTGCTAGCAGCCCATCGCCTCTGACCTATGGCAATGAGCAGTTCTTC

v_call: TRBV12-3/TRBV12-4
j_call: TRBJ2-7
d_call: .
clone_size: .
cdr3_aa: CTRRGDYEQYF
cdr3_nt: TGTACTCGACGGGGAGACTACGAGCAGTACTTC

v_call: TRBV15
j_call: TRBJ2-1
d_call: TRBD1
clone_size: many
cdr3_aa: CATSRETTGWNEQFF
cdr3_nt: TGTGCCACCAGCAGAGAGACGACAGGGTGGAATGAGCAGTTCTTC

v_call: TRBV12-3/TRBV12-4
j_call: TRBJ2-2
d_call: TRBD2
clone_size: few
cdr3_aa: CASSPGLINTGELFF
cdr3_nt: TGTGCCAGCAGCCCGGGACTAATAAACACCGGGGAGCTGTTTTTT

v_call: TRBV18
j_call: TRBJ2-7
d_call: TRBD1
clone_size: .
cdr3_aa: CASSDSPGQGFNEQYF
cdr3_nt: TGTGCCAGCTCAGACTCACCGGGACAGGGGTTCAACGAGCAGTACTTC

v_call: TRBV18
j_call: TRBJ2-3
d_call: .
clone_size: .
cdr3_aa: CASSPSRAGTDTQYF
cdr3_nt: TGTGCCAGCTCACCCTCCCGGGCTGGGACCGATACGCAGTATTTT